This T cell receptor (beta chain) was captured by sequencing in a study of OX40 agonist ivuxolimab in advanced cancers. Generated by immunoSEQ multiplex PCR, the TCRdb table keeps only in-frame clones and is missing some. The sample carries tens of thousands of clones, about 81% recorded once. V dropped 0 bases and J dropped 8 bases, with 16 bases sitting between them. The CDR3 is made up of 16 amino acids. From germline, CDR1 is LGHNA and CDR2 YNFKEQ. Sample: CD4+ or CD8+ T cells sorted from blood, taken in a trial of the OX40 agonist ivuxolimab. The chain uses TRBV4-2 and TRBJ1-4; D is possibly TRBD1 (6 bases). The TCR originated in an adult with an advanced solid tumor such as melanoma, head and neck, liver or kidney cancer. CDR3 in amino acids: CASSQEGGSGGEKLFF. CDR3 in DNA: TGTGCCAGCAGCCAAGAAGGGGGGAGCGGAGGGGAAAAACTGTTTTTT.